These 8 T cell receptor beta chains originate from one sample sequenced in a study of T cells after posttransplantation cyclophosphamide. Sequencing was performed with immunoSEQ multiplex PCR; in TCRdb, only in-frame clones are kept and a portion is missing. The sample presents approximately 35,000 clones, none singletons. The sequenced material came from PBMCs. The source is a girl between 5 and 17 years old in good health, CMV-negative, and a related stem cell transplant donor.

This clone was picked up many times. DNA for the CDR3: TGCGCCAGCAGCTTGAGACAGGGAGAAAACACCATATATTTT. It specifies CASSLRQGENTIYF. The rearrangement uses TRBV5-1 and TRBJ1-3; the match to TRBD1 covers 7 bases. The CDR3 covers 14 residues. Trimming at V came to 1 base and at J to 6 bases, leaving 4 bases not matched to a gene. In germline, CDR1 is SGHRS, CDR2 YFSETQ. Supplemented by reference TRBV5-1 and TRBJ1-3, the full variable domain reads KAGVTQTPRYLIKTRGQQVTLSCSPISGHRSVSWYQQTPGQGLQFLFEYFSETQRNKGNFPGRFSGRQFSNSRSEMNVSTLELGDSALYLCASSLRQGENTIYFGEGSWLTVV.

This clone was recorded a few times. The rearrangement uses TRBV2 and TRBJ2-3, with 10 bases identical to TRBD2. V gave up 0 bases and J gave up 1 base; unmatched junction bases: 4. Germline values: CDR1 SNHLY, CDR2 FYNNEI. This CDR3 region has 17 residues. In DNA form, the CDR3 reads TGTGCCAGCAGTGAAGCTTCTAGCGGGGGCCGCACAGATACGCAGTATTTT. This sequence encodes CASSEASSGGRTDTQYF.

This clone was seen a handful of times. The CDR3 region has the DNA TGTGCCAGCAGCTTGGTCGGTTCTATGGAAAAACTGTTTTTT. Translated: CASSLVGSMEKLFF. The V call is TRBV5-6, the J call TRBJ1-4; D is unresolved. This CDR3 spans 14 amino acids. Germline V gene sequence: CDR1 SGHDT, CDR2 YYEEEE. V lost 0 bases to trimming and J lost 8 bases, with 11 bases between them. Full variable domain (outside the CDR3, taken from reference TRBV5-6 and TRBJ1-4): DAGVTQSPTHLIKTRGQQVTLRCSPKSGHDTVSWYQQALGQGPQFIFQYYEEEERQRGNFPDRFSGHQFPNYSSELNVNALLLGDSALYLCASSLVGSMEKLFFGSGTQLSVL.

At least ten counts were recorded for this clone. The rearrangement links TRBV7-3 to TRBJ2-1, with 7 bases that match TRBD2. J was trimmed by 7 bases and V by 2 bases; bases with no gene match: 8. Germline loops: CDR1 SGHTA, CDR2 FQGTGA. The CDR3 has 15 amino acids. The CDR3 DNA sequence: TGTGCCAGCAGCTTACTAGCGGCCACACGGAATGAGCAGTTCTTC. Residues: CASSLLAATRNEQFF.

A few counts support this clone. This chain uses TRBV6-4 with TRBJ2-7; a possible D gene is TRBD1 (6 bases). The germline V and J ends were trimmed by 2 bases and 0 bases, with 8 bases remaining between them. The CDR3 loop spans 14 amino acids. Germline V gene sequence: CDR1 MRHNA, CDR2 SNTAGT. CDR3 region: CASSDKGVSYEQYF. The CDR3 DNA follows: TGTGCCAGCAGTGACAAGGGGGTCTCCTACGAGCAGTACTTC.

This clone was found many times. This chain uses TRBV19 with TRBJ1-1, with D maybe TRBD1 (5 bases). Germline V CDR1 and CDR2: LNHDA, SQIVND (reference sequence). The V end was cut by 3 bases, the J end by 1 base, with 24 bases between. The CDR3 is 19 residues long. The DNA of the CDR3 is TGTGCCAGTAGTATTCGTTCCCGCACAAGCGGGGGGACGAACACTGAAGCTTTCTTT. This encodes CASSIRSRTSGGTNTEAFF. Based on the CDR3 plus reference TRBV19 and TRBJ1-1, the full variable domain is DGGITQSPKYLFRKEGQNVTLSCEQNLNHDAMYWYRQDPGQGLRLIYYSQIVNDFQKGDIAEGYSVSREKKESFPLTVTSAQKNPTAFYLCASSIRSRTSGGTNTEAFFGQGTRLTVV.

This clone occurred many times. The chain has TRBV6-5 and TRBJ1-2; no firm D call. The V and J ends lost 2 bases and 8 bases respectively, with 21 bases between them. Germline CDR1 and CDR2: MNHEY and SVGAGI. The CDR3 runs 16 residues. The CDR3 reads CASSYDITRGAGGYTF. The CDR3 nucleotides read TGTGCCAGCAGTTACGATATAACCAGAGGCGCGGGCGGCTACACCTTC.

In its sample, this clone was seen a few times. The J gene is TRBJ2-1, the V gene TRBV4-3; 8 bases agree with TRBD1. CDR1 and CDR2 (germline): LGHNA, YSLEER. V gave up 2 bases and J gave up 3 bases; unmatched junction bases: 6. The CDR3 contains 16 residues. The CDR3 spells CASSQSAGGDYNEQFF. The CDR3 DNA reads TGCGCCAGCAGCCAATCGGCAGGGGGCGACTACAATGAGCAGTTCTTC.